These 12 T cell receptor beta chains were all obtained from the same sample, sequenced in a study of cytomegalovirus exposure and HLA in healthy donors. In the PCR, 60 Vbeta and 13 Jbeta primers were used. Some clones are missing from TCRdb's copy, which holds only in-frame ones; the method was immunoSEQ multiplex PCR. Of 55,000 to 80,000 clones in the sample, about four fifths were seen once. The sample was PBMCs. The receptors were sampled from a woman between 25 and 40 years old in good health and CMV-seronegative.

V and J are TRBV7-3 and TRBJ2-6; the D gene is possibly TRBD2 (5 bases). The CDR3 is made up of 19 amino acids. Germline CDR1 is SGHTA and CDR2 is FQGTGA. V lost 5 bases and J lost 2, with 22 bases in between. The CDR3 region has the DNA TGTGCCAGCAGCCTTCTGGTGCAGTCCGGAGGCACTGGGGCCAACGTCCTGACTTTC. Amino acid sequence: CASSLLVQSGGTGANVLTF.

V gene TRBV4-1 combines with J gene TRBJ1-4; the D is unclear. This CDR3 has 16 residues. The germline gives CDR1 MGHRA, CDR2 YSYEKL. V shed 1 base and J shed 1 base, with 10 bases lying between them. DNA of the CDR3: TGCGCCAGCAGCCAAGTCGGGGAGGGAACTAATGAAAAACTGTTTTTT. This codes for CASSQVGEGTNEKLFF.

The rearrangement links TRBV28 to TRBJ1-2, with a tentative D call TRBD1 (5 bases). The CDR3 totals 11 residues. The germline CDR1 and CDR2 sequences are MDHEN and SYDVKM. The CDR3 DNA is TGTGGGACATCAGTGGGGTATGGCTACACCTTC. This translates into CGTSVGYGYTF.

This chain links TRBV10-3 with TRBJ1-5; maybe TRBD1 (5 bases). This CDR3 is built from 14 residues. V was pared by 5 bases and J by 1 base, with 9 bases between. In germline, CDR1 is ENHRY, CDR2 SYGVKD. The CDR3 DNA is TGTGCCATCAGTACCGGGGGAAGCAATCAGCCCCAGCATTTT. It codes for CAISTGGSNQPQHF.

The V call is TRBV30, the J call TRBJ1-2; 8 nucleotides line up with TRBD1. The CDR3 has 12 residues. Germline CDR1 reads GTSNPN; CDR2 reads SVGIG (reference sequence). The V segment lost 3 bases and the J segment 8 bases; nucleotides outside the gene matches: 5. The CDR3: CAWRPTGGGYTF. The CDR3 DNA follows: TGTGCCTGGAGGCCCACAGGGGGAGGCTACACCTTC.

This clone turned up a few times. The chain recombines TRBV4-3 with TRBJ2-6; 7 bases are a match to TRBD1. The CDR3 length is 15 residues. V was clipped by 4 bases and J by 4 bases; unmatched bases: 4. The germline CDR1 and CDR2 sequences are LGHNA and YSLEER. In DNA, the CDR3 is TGCGCCAGCAGCCCACAGACAGGGGGGGCCAACGTCCTGACTTTC. It is translated as CASSPQTGGANVLTF.

The chain joins TRBV4-1 to TRBJ1-2, with D unclear. The V and J ends lost 1 base and 2 bases respectively, with 8 bases between them. Germline V CDR1 and CDR2: MGHRA, YSYEKL. There are 14 residues in the CDR3. CDR3 amino acids: CASSQVGRNYGYTF. DNA for the CDR3: TGCGCCAGCAGCCAAGTAGGCAGGAACTATGGCTACACCTTC.

This sequence joins TRBV11-2 and TRBJ2-7, with D possibly being TRBD1 (6 bases). V was cut by 6 bases and J by 1 base, with 16 bases left in between. Germline-derived CDR1 and CDR2 are SGHAT and FQNNGV. This CDR3 comprises 15 residues. The CDR3 reads CASRPVRDKSYEQYF. CDR3 sequence (DNA): TGTGCCAGCAGACCCGTTAGGGACAAGTCCTACGAGCAGTACTTC.

V gene TRBV14 combines with J gene TRBJ1-4; TRBD1 agrees at 10 bases. Germline CDR1 is SGHDN and CDR2 is FVKESK. Germline trimming cut 4 bases from V and 7 bases from J; bases unmatched to any gene: 9. This CDR3 has 16 residues. Here the CDR3 DNA reads TGTGCCAGCAGCCGAGCCGGGACAGGGGTTACTGAAAAACTGTTTTTT. It is translated as CASSRAGTGVTEKLFF.

The chain is built from TRBV5-4 and TRBJ2-2; 7 bases align to TRBD1. The CDR3 spans 14 residues. The V and J ends lost 4 bases and 7 bases, in that order; junction bases with no gene match: 7. CDR1 is SGHNT, CDR2 YYREEE, per germline (reference sequence). The CDR3: CASSPAGGGGELFF. In DNA, the CDR3 is TGTGCCAGCAGCCCAGCAGGGGGTGGCGGGGAGCTGTTTTTT.

V and J are TRBV30 and TRBJ1-2; perhaps TRBD1 as D (6 bases). V was shortened by 4 bases and J by 5 bases, with 14 bases between the two germline ends. The CDR3 consists of 13 residues. Germline values: CDR1 GTSNPN, CDR2 SVGIG (reference sequence). The CDR3 spells CAWKGTLGYGYTF. CDR3 nucleotides: TGTGCCTGGAAAGGGACACTCGGATATGGCTACACCTTC.

This chain connects TRBV9 to TRBJ2-1; 7 bases are a match to TRBD1. This CDR3 comprises 16 residues. Germline CDR1 reads SGDLS; CDR2 reads YYNGEE. The V segment lost 4 bases and the J segment 2 bases; nucleotides outside the gene matches: 9. In DNA, the CDR3 is TGTGCCAGCAGCCCGCCCACAGGGGATCCCTACAATGAGCAGTTCTTC. Protein product: CASSPPTGDPYNEQFF.